This T cell receptor (beta chain) was profiled in a study of CD8 T cells in ankylosing spondylitis. TCRdb reprocessed the 5' RACE reads via MiXCR and lists one record per CDR3 protein. The sample gives about 220,000 distinct CDR3 sequences, 20% to 30% of which show up once; more than 6.5% is in the top ten. This clonotype was detected ten times or more. Germline CDR1 LNHNV, CDR2 YYDKDF (reference sequence). V dropped 0 bases and J dropped 3 bases, with 8 bases sitting between them. This CDR3 comprises 15 residues. The origin of this receptor is a male donor with ankylosing spondylitis or in good health (not recorded which). The rearrangement links TRBV15 to TRBJ2-2, with D possibly TRBD1 on 5 matching bases. Sequences were obtained from blood, either unsorted or a sorted T cell fraction (not recorded which). CDR3 in DNA: TGTGCCACCAGCAGAGAGCGCAGGGACACCGGGGAGCTGTTTTTT. The encoded protein is CATSRERRDTGELFF.